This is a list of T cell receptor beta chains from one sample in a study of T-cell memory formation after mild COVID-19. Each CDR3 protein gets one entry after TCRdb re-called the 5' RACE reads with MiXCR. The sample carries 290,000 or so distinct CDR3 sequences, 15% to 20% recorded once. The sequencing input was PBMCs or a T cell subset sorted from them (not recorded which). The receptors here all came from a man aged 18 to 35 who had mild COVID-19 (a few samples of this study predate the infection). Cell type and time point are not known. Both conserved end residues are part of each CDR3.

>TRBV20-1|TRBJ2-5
CSARDIGVETQYF
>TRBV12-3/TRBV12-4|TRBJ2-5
CASTLRQPETQYF
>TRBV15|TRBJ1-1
CATSSPGGGNTEAFF
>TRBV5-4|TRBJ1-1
CASNLRGGRTEAFF
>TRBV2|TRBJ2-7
CASRWTLSSYEQYF
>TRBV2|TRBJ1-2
CASSVSGGYTF
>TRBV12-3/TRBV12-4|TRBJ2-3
CASSFTSGTDTQYF
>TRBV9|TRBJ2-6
CASSVTGVAGANVLTF
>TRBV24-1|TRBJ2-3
CATLDVTRPDTQYF
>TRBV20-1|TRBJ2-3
CSARQGAFTDTQYF
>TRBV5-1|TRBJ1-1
CASSANRGGALNTEAFF
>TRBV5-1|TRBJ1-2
CASSLAPHDSPYGYTF
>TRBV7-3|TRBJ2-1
CASSPRLAGGDEQFF
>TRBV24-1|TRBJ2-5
CATSGTGVKETQYF
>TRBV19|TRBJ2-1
CASSIGHSAYNEQFF
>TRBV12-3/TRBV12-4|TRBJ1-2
CASSLVPGNYGYTF
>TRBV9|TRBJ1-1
CASSVDQGMNTEAFF
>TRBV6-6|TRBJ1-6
CASSWVEYNSPLHF
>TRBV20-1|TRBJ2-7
CSARPGLLSSYEQYF
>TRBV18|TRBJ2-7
CASSPSASRGTEQYF
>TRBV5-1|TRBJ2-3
CASQGTSGGPDTQYF
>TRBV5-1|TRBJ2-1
CASSLALAGGHNEQFF
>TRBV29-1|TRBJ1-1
CSVEGQGRNTEAFF
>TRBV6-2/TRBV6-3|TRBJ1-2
CASSFRPLDYGYTF
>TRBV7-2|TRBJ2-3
CASSFQAGSDTQYF
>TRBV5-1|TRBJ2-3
CASSGRGMVGDTQYF
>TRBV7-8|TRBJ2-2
CASSLLQNTGELFF
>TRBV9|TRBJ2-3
CASSVDSSTDTQYF
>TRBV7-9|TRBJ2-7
CASSLAQDPSYEQYF